This T cell receptor (beta chain) emerged from a study of beta chain features in type 1 diabetes. Study results and limitations: A closer apparent resemblance between naive, central memory and Treg TCRB repertoires was seen in patients than in healthy donors. VDJ junctions from type 1 diabetes patients carried fewer insertions and larger deletions.

This clone occurred a few times. The antigen remains unidentified. V gave up 3 bases and J gave up 0 bases, with 16 bases separating them. This CDR3 is built from 16 residues. CDR1 is SQVTM, CDR2 ANQGSEA, per germline. The study reverse transcribed the entire isolated RNA, so it sequenced expressed TCRB transcripts. Sequencing of naive, central memory and regulatory T cell samples gave an average of around 3.6 million reads. TCRdb keeps only in-frame clones here, not all; method: immunoSEQ multiplex PCR. The data show 390,000 or so clones, roughly 14% seen once. The chain employs TRBV29-1 and TRBJ2-3, with D maybe TRBD1 (6 bases). The TCR comes from a young man in good health. Sequencing input: naive CD4+ T cells from blood. The CDR3 sequence: CSVDDSYRASTDTQYF. The CDR3 coding sequence is TGCAGCGTTGATGATTCCTACAGGGCTAGCACAGATACGCAGTATTTT.